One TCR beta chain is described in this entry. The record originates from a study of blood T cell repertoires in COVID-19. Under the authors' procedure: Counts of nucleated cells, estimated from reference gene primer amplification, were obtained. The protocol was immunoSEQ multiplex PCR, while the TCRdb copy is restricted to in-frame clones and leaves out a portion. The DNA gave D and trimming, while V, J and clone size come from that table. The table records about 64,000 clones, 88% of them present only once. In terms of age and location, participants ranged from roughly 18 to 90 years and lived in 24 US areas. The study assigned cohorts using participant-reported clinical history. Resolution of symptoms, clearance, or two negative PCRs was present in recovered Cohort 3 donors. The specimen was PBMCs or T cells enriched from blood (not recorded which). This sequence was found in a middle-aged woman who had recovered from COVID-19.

The CDR3 reads CASSIRTSGGIGSYNEQFF. The CDR3 nucleotides read TGTGCCAGTAGTATACGGACTAGCGGGGGTATAGGTTCCTACAATGAGCAGTTCTTC. The chain joins TRBV19 to TRBJ2-1; 13 bases match TRBD2. The CDR3 totals 19 residues. Germline lookup yields CDR1 LNHDA and CDR2 SQIVND (reference sequence). V shed 2 bases, J shed 1 base, and the junction held 8 bases outside the gene matches.